Listed here are 11 T cell receptor beta chains from one sample, sequenced in a study of cytomegalovirus exposure and HLA in healthy donors. This PCR relied on a set of 60 Vbeta primers and 13 Jbeta primers. Method: immunoSEQ multiplex PCR; TCRdb's copy keeps in-frame clones and lacks some. The sample contains approximately 190,000 clones, about 84% of which appear only once. The sequenced material came from PBMCs. The receptors were sampled from a man aged 45-60 years in good health and CMV-seronegative.

This chain links TRBV27 with TRBJ1-1; 8 bases are shared with TRBD1. This CDR3 contains 13 residues. V was clipped by 7 bases and J by 5 bases; unmatched bases: 6. The germline gives CDR1 MNHEY, CDR2 SMNVEV (reference sequence). CDR3 region: CASKDRARTEAFF. The DNA for the CDR3 is TGTGCCAGCAAGGACAGGGCGAGAACTGAAGCTTTCTTT.

This clone was seen only a few times. V gene TRBV7-6 combines with J gene TRBJ2-7; the D is unclear. Trimming stripped 7 bases from V and 6 bases from J, with 16 bases between. CDR1 is SGHVS and CDR2 is FNYEAQ in the germline V gene. The CDR3 has 13 residues. The CDR3, as DNA: TGTGCCAGCACCAACTCCGGTGGTTCCGAGCAGTACTTC. Translation: CASTNSGGSEQYF.

The V call is TRBV10-2, the J call TRBJ2-7; D might be TRBD2 (5 bases). Trimming cost V 6 bases and J 1 base, with 13 bases left between them. Germline V CDR1 and CDR2: WSHSY, SAAADI. This CDR3 spans 14 amino acids. Written as DNA, the CDR3 is TGCGCCAGCAGCCCGACCCGGGGATCCTACGAGCAGTACTTC. Encoded protein: CASSPTRGSYEQYF.

The rearrangement joins TRBV10-3 to TRBJ2-7; a possible D gene is TRBD2 (6 bases). Germline loops: CDR1 ENHRY, CDR2 SYGVKD. V shed 3 bases and J shed 4 bases, with 16 bases lying between them. The CDR3 consists of 15 residues. The CDR3 bases are TGTGCCATCAGTGACGCCGAAGCGGGCAGGTACGAGCAGTACTTC. It translates to CAISDAEAGRYEQYF.

The genes are TRBV2 and TRBJ2-3; possible D gene TRBD2, 6 bases. This CDR3 has 16 residues. Germline CDR1 SNHLY, CDR2 FYNNEI. The V end was cut by 7 bases, the J end by 0 bases, with 17 bases between. The CDR3, as DNA: TGTGCCAGCACTTTGGGCGGGAAGCCTAGCACAGATACGCAGTATTTT. It codes for CASTLGGKPSTDTQYF.

This CDR3 reads CASSFEGRQPQHF. DNA of the CDR3: TGCGCCAGCAGCTTCGAGGGTCGGCAGCCCCAGCATTTT. This chain joins TRBV5-1 and TRBJ1-5; no reliable D call. Trimming pared 2 bases from V and 7 bases from J, leaving 10 bases between. Germline CDR1 reads SGHRS; CDR2 reads YFSETQ. The CDR3 contains 13 residues.

The chain employs TRBV5-6 and TRBJ2-7, with D tentatively TRBD2 (5 bases). Germline V CDR1 and CDR2: SGHDT, YYEEEE. The CDR3 is 15 residues long. V lost 4 bases, J lost 5 bases, and 19 bases lay in between. The CDR3 here is CASSPGMEIFHEQYF. The CDR3 bases are TGTGCCAGCAGCCCCGGGATGGAAATCTTCCACGAGCAGTACTTC.

As regards this clone: One end of the junction is discordant with germline, which a read error may explain. The chain combines TRBV7-9 with TRBJ1-4; TRBD1 might be the D (6 bases). The CDR3 sequence is 15 residues long. Germline CDR1 and CDR2: SEHNR and FQNEAQ (reference sequence). The CDR3 protein is CSSSENRAGNEKLFF. The CDR3 region has the DNA TGTTCCAGCAGCGAGAACAGGGCGGGTAATGAAAAACTGTTTTTT.

This clone was seen a handful of times. This chain joins TRBV18 and TRBJ2-2; TRBD2 agrees at 8 bases. This CDR3 comprises 16 residues. The germline V gene has CDR1 KGHSH and CDR2 LQKENI. V was clipped by 3 bases and J by 6 bases; unmatched bases: 9. The CDR3, as DNA: TGTGCCAGCTCACCGCCGGGGCTAGCGGGCTCCGGGGAGCTGTTTTTT. Translating gives CASSPPGLAGSGELFF.

The rearrangement uses TRBV12-5 and TRBJ2-7; D is uncertain. CDR1 and CDR2 (germline): LGHNT, FRNRAP. The CDR3 runs to 13 residues. V was trimmed by 1 base and J by 5 bases, leaving 9 bases between them. This chain's CDR3 is CASGLAPLHEQYF. The CDR3 DNA sequence: TGTGCTAGTGGTTTGGCCCCCCTCCACGAGCAGTACTTC.

This chain uses TRBV15 with TRBJ2-1; D uncertain. V was clipped by 1 base and J by 7 bases, with 2 bases between them. The CDR3 loop spans 11 amino acids. The V gene's germline CDR1 is LNHNV and CDR2 YYDKDF (reference sequence). CDR3 nucleotides: TGTGCCACCAGCAGAGCTAATGAGCAGTTCTTC. Protein sequence: CATSRANEQFF.